Listed below are T cell receptor beta chains from one sample, sequenced in a study of OX40 agonist ivuxolimab in advanced cancers. Clones were read by immunoSEQ multiplex PCR, and TCRdb kept only the in-frame ones, dropping some. The table lists 55,000 to 80,000 clones, about 88% of them singletons. The starting material was CD4+ or CD8+ T cells sorted from blood, obtained in a trial of the OX40 agonist ivuxolimab. These receptors were collected from an adult with an advanced solid tumor such as melanoma, head and neck, liver or kidney cancer. CDR3s include the opening cysteine and the closing phenylalanine or tryptophan. A D gene is named only where the DNA matches it firmly.

>TRBJ1-6|TRBV7-9|TRBD1
CASSHGQGRNSPLHF
>TRBJ2-2|TRBV5-6|TRBD2
CASAAGVNGRSGELFF
>TRBJ2-1|TRBV7-2|-
CASSLAGPLASSYNEQFF
>TRBJ2-1|TRBV4-2|-
CASSQRLSSGDEQFF
>TRBJ2-3|TRBV2|-
CASKAGVGTDTQYF
>TRBJ2-7|TRBV15|-
CATSREFSQNYEQYF
>TRBJ2-7|TRBV28|-
CASSIPWTVSYEQYF
>TRBJ2-7|TRBV10-3|TRBD2
CAIRTTSGGSYEQYF
>TRBJ2-7|TRBV19|-
CASSPFGSGSVYEQHF
>TRBJ1-3|TRBV9|-
CASSALGTFGNTIYF
>TRBJ2-1|TRBV5-4|TRBD2
CASSLGGLAGEEQFF
>TRBJ1-4|TRBV27|-
CASSLEGPGKLFF
>TRBJ2-1|TRBV7-2|TRBD2
CASSPGGVHYNEQFF
>TRBJ2-7|TRBV29-1|TRBD2
CSVERSSGITYEQYF
>TRBJ1-2|TRBV9|-
CASSAQKPYGYTF
>TRBJ1-2|TRBV18|TRBD1
CASSPLPGTGNHYGYTF
>TRBJ1-3|TRBV16|-
CASSRSTANSGNTIYF
>TRBJ1-1|TRBV5-1|TRBD1
CASWGQEGTEAFF
>TRBJ1-5|TRBV28|-
CASTPGLEPQHF
>TRBJ2-7|TRBV28|-
CASSTHSGTGQYEQYF
>TRBJ2-3|TRBV28|-
CASSSGTPGTDTQYF
>TRBJ2-3|TRBV10-3|TRBD2
CAISSGTSGRAATDTQYF
>TRBJ1-2|TRBV6-5|TRBD1
CASSYSAGGLYGYTF
>TRBJ1-4|TRBV4-2|-
CASSQELQGSPTNEKLFF
>TRBJ2-1|TRBV28|-
CASHRDHGNEQFF
>TRBJ2-7|TRBV30|TRBD2
CAWSGDSGGVYEQYF
>TRBJ2-1|TRBV18|TRBD2
CASSPRREDEQFF
>TRBJ2-3|TRBV4-1|-
CASSQEASGTISYTQYF